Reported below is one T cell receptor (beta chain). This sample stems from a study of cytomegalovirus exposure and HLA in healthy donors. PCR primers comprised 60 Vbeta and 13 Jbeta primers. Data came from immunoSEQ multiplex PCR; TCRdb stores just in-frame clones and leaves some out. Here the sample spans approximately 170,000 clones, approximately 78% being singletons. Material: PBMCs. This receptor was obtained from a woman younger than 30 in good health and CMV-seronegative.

CDR3 DNA sequence: TGTGCCAGTAGACTAGGCGGCGATGAGCAGTTCTTC. Its protein product is CASRLGGDEQFF. The rearrangement links TRBV5-6 to TRBJ2-1, with D tentatively TRBD2 (6 bases). The CDR3 is made up of 12 amino acids. Germline assignment: CDR1 SGHDT and CDR2 YYEEEE. The germline V and J ends were trimmed by 8 bases and 8 bases, with 14 bases remaining between them.